This entry is about one T cell receptor (beta chain). Its specificity is unknown. The sample originates from a study of cytomegalovirus exposure and HLA in healthy donors. Broader study findings: Some V segments could not be told apart, so they were left out, TRBV6-2 and TRBV6-3 among them. TCR beta chains associated with HLA were, in a later analysis, more clonally expanded than equally common others. Many donors carried some public TCRs, although rarity characterized most TCR sequences. Sequencing likely caused a cluster of highly shared sequence variants.

Primers for the PCR totalled 60 Vbeta and 13 Jbeta. Libraries were prepared by immunoSEQ multiplex PCR; TCRdb keeps only in-frame clonotypes and omits some of them. The sample holds fewer than 150,000 clones; 79% are singletons and the top ten take about 6.5%. Germline CDR1 LNHDA, CDR2 SQIVND (reference sequence). The CDR3 sequence is 16 residues long. Losses at the gene ends were 7 bases for V and 4 bases for J; bases not matched to a gene: 14. Sequencing was carried out using PBMCs. The chain is built from TRBV19 and TRBJ1-2; 8 bases agree with TRBD1. The source is a man between 40 and 49 years old in good health and CMV-seropositive. This CDR3 reads CASTNIFETGAYGYTF. The CDR3 nucleotides read TGTGCCAGTACCAATATCTTCGAGACAGGGGCCTATGGCTACACCTTC. Combining the CDR3 with reference TRBV19 and TRBJ1-2 gives the whole variable domain DGGITQSPKYLFRKEGQNVTLSCEQNLNHDAMYWYRQDPGQGLRLIYYSQIVNDFQKGDIAEGYSVSREKKESFPLTVTSAQKNPTAFYLCASTNIFETGAYGYTFGSGTRLTVV.